What follows is one T cell receptor beta chain and its context. Its specificity is unknown. These data originate in a study of shared clonotypes between healthy human individuals. Whole-study context: Each donor had three CD4 naive, three CD4 memory, two CD8 naive and one CD8 memory plate.

Every contributor of samples was a Caucasian grown-up residing in Nashville, Tennessee. Notes on the study in general: Rarefaction exposed incomplete sorted-subset sequencing despite large depth.

The repertoire was sequenced with immunoSEQ multiplex PCR; TCRdb's copy has only in-frame clones and lacks some. The sample has roughly 700,000 clones; around 91% are singletons. V lost 2 bases to trimming and J lost 1 base, with 9 bases between them. The CDR3 is 14 amino acids. Germline V gives CDR1 MNHEY, CDR2 SMNVEV (reference sequence). This sequence originates from a young man in good health. Some clones in this sample may be carry-over from other donors' samples. The V and J genes are TRBV27 and TRBJ2-7; no definite D call. Sequencing input: memory CD8+ T cells from PBMCs. Subset here: CD45RO+ cells pooled with CCR7-negative TemRA cells. The DNA for the CDR3 is TGTGCCAGCAGTTTAGGTAAAAGATCCTACGAGCAGTACTTC. Its translation is CASSLGKRSYEQYF.